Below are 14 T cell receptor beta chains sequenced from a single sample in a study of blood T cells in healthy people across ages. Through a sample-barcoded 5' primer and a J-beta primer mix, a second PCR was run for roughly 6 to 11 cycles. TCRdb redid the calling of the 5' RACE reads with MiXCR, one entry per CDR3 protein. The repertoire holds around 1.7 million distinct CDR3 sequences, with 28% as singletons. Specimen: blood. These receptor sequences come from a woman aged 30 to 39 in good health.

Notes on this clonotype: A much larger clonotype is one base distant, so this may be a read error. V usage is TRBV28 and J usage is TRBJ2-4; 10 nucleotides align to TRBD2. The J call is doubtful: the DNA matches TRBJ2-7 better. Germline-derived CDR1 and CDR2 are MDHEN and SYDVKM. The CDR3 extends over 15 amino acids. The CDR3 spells CACSSAGGATYEQYF. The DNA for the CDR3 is TGTGCCTGCAGTTCAGCGGGGGGGGCCACCTACGAGCAGTACTTC.

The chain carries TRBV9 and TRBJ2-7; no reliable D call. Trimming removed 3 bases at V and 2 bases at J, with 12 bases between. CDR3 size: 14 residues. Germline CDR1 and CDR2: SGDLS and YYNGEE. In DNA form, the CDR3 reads TGTGCCAGCAGCGAAGGACCGCTAGCCTACGAGCAGTACTTC. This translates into CASSEGPLAYEQYF.

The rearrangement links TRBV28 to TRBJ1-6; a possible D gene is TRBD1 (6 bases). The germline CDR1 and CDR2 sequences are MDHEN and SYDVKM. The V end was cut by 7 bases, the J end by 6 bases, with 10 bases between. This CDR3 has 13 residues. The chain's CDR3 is CASTEGVNSPLHF. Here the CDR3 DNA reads TGTGCCAGCACGGAGGGGGTTAATTCACCCCTCCACTTT.

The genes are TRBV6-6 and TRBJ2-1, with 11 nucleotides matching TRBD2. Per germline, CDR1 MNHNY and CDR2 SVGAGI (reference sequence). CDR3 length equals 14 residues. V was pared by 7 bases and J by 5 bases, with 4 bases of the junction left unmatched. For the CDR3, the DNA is TGTGCCAGCATCGCGACTAGCGGGAACAATGAGCAGTTCTTC. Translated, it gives CASIATSGNNEQFF.

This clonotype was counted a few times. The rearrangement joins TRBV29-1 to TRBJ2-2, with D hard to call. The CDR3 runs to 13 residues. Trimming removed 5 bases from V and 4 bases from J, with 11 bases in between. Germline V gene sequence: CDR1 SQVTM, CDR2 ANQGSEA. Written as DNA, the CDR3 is TGCAGCGTTCCGGGCAGACTCACCGGGGAGCTGTTTTTT. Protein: CSVPGRLTGELFF.

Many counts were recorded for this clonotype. The chain's CDR3 is CSVPGGGWETQYF. In nucleotides, the CDR3 is TGCAGCGTTCCCGGCGGGGGGTGGGAGACCCAGTACTTC. This sequence joins TRBV29-1 and TRBJ2-5; 8 bases map to TRBD2. Germline assignment: CDR1 SQVTM and CDR2 ANQGSEA. The CDR3 contains 13 residues. Germline trimming cut 5 bases from V and 5 bases from J; bases unmatched to any gene: 7.

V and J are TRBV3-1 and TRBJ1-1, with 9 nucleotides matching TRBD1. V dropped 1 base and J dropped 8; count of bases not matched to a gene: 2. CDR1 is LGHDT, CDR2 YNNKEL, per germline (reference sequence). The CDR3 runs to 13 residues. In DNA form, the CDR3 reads TGTGCCAGCAGCCAAGTGACAGGGGGAGAAGCTTTCTTT. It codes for CASSQVTGGEAFF.

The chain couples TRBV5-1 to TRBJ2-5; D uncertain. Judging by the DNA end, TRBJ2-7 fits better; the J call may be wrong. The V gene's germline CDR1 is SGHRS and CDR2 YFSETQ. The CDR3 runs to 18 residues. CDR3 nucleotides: TGCGCCAGCAGCTTGATGGCTCGAAGGCCCCAAAGTGGCAACGAGCAGTACTTC. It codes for CASSLMARRPQSGNEQYF.

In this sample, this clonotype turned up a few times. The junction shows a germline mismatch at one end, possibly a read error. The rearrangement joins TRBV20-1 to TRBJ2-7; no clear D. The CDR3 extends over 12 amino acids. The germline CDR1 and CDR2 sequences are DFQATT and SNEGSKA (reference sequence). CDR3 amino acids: CRARELDYEQYF. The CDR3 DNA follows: TGCAGGGCTAGGGAACTGGACTACGAGCAGTACTTC.

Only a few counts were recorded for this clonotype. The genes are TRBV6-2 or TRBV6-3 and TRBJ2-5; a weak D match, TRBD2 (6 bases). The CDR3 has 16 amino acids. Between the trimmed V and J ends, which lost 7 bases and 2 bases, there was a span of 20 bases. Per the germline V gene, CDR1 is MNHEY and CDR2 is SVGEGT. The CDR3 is CASNRGPSDPQETQYF. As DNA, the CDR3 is TGTGCCAGCAACCGAGGGCCTAGCGACCCTCAAGAGACCCAGTACTTC.

CDR3 sequence (DNA): TGTGCCACCAGCAGAGAGTCGGAGGGAGCGGGGATCTACAATGAGCAGTTCTTC. Translating gives CATSRESEGAGIYNEQFF. This rearrangement joins TRBV15 to TRBJ2-1; 7 positions match TRBD2. CDR1 and CDR2 from the germline V gene are LNHNV and YYDKDF (reference sequence). V lost 0 bases and J lost 3; bases outside the gene matches: 11. The CDR3 consists of 18 residues.

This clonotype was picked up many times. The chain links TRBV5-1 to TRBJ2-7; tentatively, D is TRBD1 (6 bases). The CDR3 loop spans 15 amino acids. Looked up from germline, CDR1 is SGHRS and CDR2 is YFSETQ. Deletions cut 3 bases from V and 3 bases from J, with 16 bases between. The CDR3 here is CASSYLRTAFYEQYF. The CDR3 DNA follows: TGCGCCAGCAGCTACCTTAGGACAGCTTTCTACGAGCAGTACTTC.

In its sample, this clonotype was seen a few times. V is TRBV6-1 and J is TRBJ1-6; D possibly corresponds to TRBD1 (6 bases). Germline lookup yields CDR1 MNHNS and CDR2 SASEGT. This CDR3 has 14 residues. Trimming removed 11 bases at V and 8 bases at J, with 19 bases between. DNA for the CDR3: TGTGCCGGCCAACGCAGGGGCGCTGATTCACCCCTCCACTTT. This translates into CAGQRRGADSPLHF.

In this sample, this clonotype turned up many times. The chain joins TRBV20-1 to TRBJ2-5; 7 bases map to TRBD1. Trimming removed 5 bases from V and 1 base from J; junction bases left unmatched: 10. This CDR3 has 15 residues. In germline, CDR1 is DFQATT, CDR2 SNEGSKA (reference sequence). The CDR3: CSAHKSGQVQETQYF. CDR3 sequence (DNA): TGCAGTGCTCATAAATCTGGACAGGTCCAAGAGACCCAGTACTTC.